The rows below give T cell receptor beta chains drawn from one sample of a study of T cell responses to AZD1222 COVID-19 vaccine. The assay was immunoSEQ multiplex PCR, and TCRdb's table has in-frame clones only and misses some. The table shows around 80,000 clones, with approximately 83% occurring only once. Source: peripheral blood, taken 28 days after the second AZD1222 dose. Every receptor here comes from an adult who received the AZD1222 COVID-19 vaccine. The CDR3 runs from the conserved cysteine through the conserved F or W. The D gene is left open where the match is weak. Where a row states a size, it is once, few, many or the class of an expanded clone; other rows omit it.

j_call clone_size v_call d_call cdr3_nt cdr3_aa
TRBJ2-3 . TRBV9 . TGTGCCAGCAGCGTAGTAGGGGGTGGCGCAGATACGCAGTATTTT CASSVVGGGADTQYF
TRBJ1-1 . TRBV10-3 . TGTGCCATTGCACTAGGGAACACTGAAGCTTTCTTT CAIALGNTEAFF
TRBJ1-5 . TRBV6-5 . TGTGCCAGCAGAAATAGGAGAGGCAATCAGCCCCAGCATTTT CASRNRRGNQPQHF
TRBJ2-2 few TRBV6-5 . TGTGCCAGCACCAGTGCAGGGGACACCGGGGAGCTGTTTTTT CASTSAGDTGELFF
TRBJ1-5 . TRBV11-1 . TGTGCCAGCAGCTTTGGCAGTAATCAGCCCCAGCATTTT CASSFGSNQPQHF
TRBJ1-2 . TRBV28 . TGTGCCAGCAGTTTGGACAACTATGGCTACACCTTC CASSLDNYGYTF
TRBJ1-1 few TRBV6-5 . TGTGCCAGCAGGCCAGGGCCTAACACTGAAGCTTTCTTT CASRPGPNTEAFF
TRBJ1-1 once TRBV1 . TGCACCAGCAGCCTCCCAGGTGGTTTGATCACTGAAGCTTTCTTT CTSSLPGGLITEAFF
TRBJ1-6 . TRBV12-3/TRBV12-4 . TGTGCCAGCAGGGTTACAGGGAATTCACCCCTCCACTTT CASRVTGNSPLHF
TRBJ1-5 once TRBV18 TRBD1 TGTGCCAGCTCACCGGGACAGGATCAGCCCCAGCATTTT CASSPGQDQPQHF
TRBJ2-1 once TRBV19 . TGTGCCAGTAGTATTAGACAGACTAATGAGCAGTTCTTC CASSIRQTNEQFF
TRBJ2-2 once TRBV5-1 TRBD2 TGCGCCAGCAGAAAAGCGGGGGGCCCAAGAACGAACACCGGGGAGCTGTTTTTT CASRKAGGPRTNTGELFF
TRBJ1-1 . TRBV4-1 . TGCGCCAGCAGCCAAGGCCCAGGGCCTTCTGAAGCTTTCTTT CASSQGPGPSEAFF
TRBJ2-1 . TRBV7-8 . TGTGCCAGCAGCGCGGTTGTCTACAATGAGCAGTTCTTC CASSAVVYNEQFF